Below, 2 T cell receptor beta chains from the same sample are listed, as sequenced in a study of shared clonotypes between healthy human individuals. TCRdb's copy holds only in-frame clones and misses some; the assay was immunoSEQ multiplex PCR. The data show nearly 1 million clones, with roughly 72% seen just once and approximately 1.5% held by the top ten. Sequences were obtained from memory CD4+ T cells sorted from blood. Specified subset: CD45RA-negative fraction. The receptors shown here come from a young man in good health.

Comments on this clone: Distinct nucleotide sequences in the sample also encode this CDR3. The chain links TRBV4-3 to TRBJ2-1; 12 bases are a match to TRBD2. The CDR3 totals 18 residues. Germline V lookup: CDR1 LGHNA, CDR2 YSLEER. The V and J ends lost 0 bases and 4 bases, in that order; junction bases with no gene match: 7. The DNA for the CDR3 is TGCGCCAGCAGCCAAGAAGCTAGCGGGAGGGTAACATACAATGAGCAGTTCTTC. Translation gives CASSQEASGRVTYNEQFF.

V usage is TRBV9 and J usage is TRBJ1-5, with 9 bases identical to TRBD1. Trimming at V came to 0 bases and at J to 4 bases, leaving 2 bases not matched to a gene. The CDR3 covers 15 residues. CDR1 is SGDLS and CDR2 is YYNGEE in the germline V gene. CDR3: CASSVGTGANQPQHF. As DNA, the CDR3 is TGTGCCAGCAGCGTAGGGACAGGGGCTAATCAGCCCCAGCATTTT. The full variable domain, rest sourced from reference TRBV9 and TRBJ1-5, is DSGVTQTPKHLITATGQRVTLRCSPRSGDLSVYWYQQSLDQGLQFLIQYYNGEERAKGNILERFSAQQFPDLHSELNLSSLELGDSALYFCASSVGTGANQPQHFGDGTRLSIL.